What follows are 20 T cell receptor beta chains derived from one specimen sequenced in a study of persistence of HIV-infected CD4 T cells. Cells were stimulated nonspecifically with anti-CD3/anti-CD28 magnetic beads. CD4+ T cells upregulating both CD40 ligand and CD69 were sorted as responding cells. The libraries were made with immunoSEQ version 4 in survey mode. Using immunoSEQ multiplex PCR, the repertoire was profiled, and TCRdb retains in-frame clones only, with some absent. The table lists some 49,000 clones, 75% to 90% of them singletons. Their antigen targets remain unknown. Sequenced here: CD4+ T cells sorted from PBMCs after approximately 19-hour stimulation, sampled from a patient who received antiretroviral therapy. The receptors shown here come from an adult woman with HIV who was CMV-seropositive.

The CDR3 bases are TGTGCCAGCGGAAGGGGTGCGCAGCTCCAGTATCGGGGCTACACCTTC. Translated, it gives CASGRGAQLQYRGYTF. The chain links TRBV27 to TRBJ1-2; weak D call: TRBD1 (5 bases). CDR3 length: 16 residues. Looked up from germline, CDR1 is MNHEY and CDR2 is SMNVEV (reference sequence). V was trimmed by 8 bases and J by 8 bases, leaving 27 bases between them.

The chain uses TRBV3-1 (or the pseudogene TRBV3-2) and TRBJ2-7; perhaps TRBD1 as D (5 bases). V was pared by 8 bases and J by 3 bases, with 11 bases between. Germline-derived CDR1 and CDR2 are LGHDT and YNNKEL (reference sequence). The CDR3 consists of 12 residues. The CDR3 sequence is CASGPGNYEQYF. The CDR3 bases are TGTGCCAGCGGGCCAGGGAACTACGAGCAGTACTTC.

Details on this clone: Other DNA sequences in this specimen translate into the identical CDR3. The chain is built from TRBV29-1 and TRBJ2-6, with TRBD2 matching 7 bases. This CDR3 region has 14 residues. Losses at the gene ends were 3 bases for V and 2 bases for J; bases not matched to a gene: 1. Germline CDR1 is SQVTM and CDR2 is ANQGSEA. CDR3 DNA sequence: TGCAGCGTTGATCGGGGGGCTGGGGCCAACGTCCTGACTTTC. This sequence encodes CSVDRGAGANVLTF.

The chain couples TRBV6-6 to TRBJ1-2; perhaps TRBD1 as D (6 bases). Trimming pared 5 bases from V and 8 bases from J, leaving 18 bases between. The CDR3 loop spans 14 amino acids. In germline, CDR1 is MNHNY, CDR2 SVGAGI (reference sequence). CDR3 in amino acids: CASSTGAGARGYTF. DNA of the CDR3: TGTGCCAGCAGTACAGGAGCGGGGGCGCGGGGCTACACCTTC.

The J gene is TRBJ2-2, the V gene TRBV18; D gene unclear. The length of the CDR3 is 15 residues. The germline gives CDR1 KGHSH, CDR2 LQKENI. With 6 bases removed from V and 4 bases from J, the gap between germline ends came to 15 bases. The CDR3 is CASSLYLKPTGELFF. The CDR3 nucleotides read TGTGCCAGCTCGCTCTACCTCAAACCCACCGGGGAGCTGTTTTTT.

The chain employs TRBV12-3 or TRBV12-4 and TRBJ2-7; D unresolved. CDR3 length equals 13 residues. Trimming pared 5 bases from V and 5 bases from J, leaving 13 bases between. CDR3 DNA sequence: TGTGCCAGCAGTGCCGGGCCTAACAACGAGCAGTACTTC. It codes for CASSAGPNNEQYF.

The chain combines TRBV25-1 with TRBJ1-4; 7 positions match TRBD1. The CDR3 runs 17 residues. V lost 6 bases and J lost 5; bases outside the gene matches: 15. CDR1 and CDR2 from the germline V gene are MGHDK and SYGVNS. The CDR3 nucleotides are TGTGCCAGCAGACCGTTGGGGGCAGGGGACAGAAATGAAAAACTGTTTTTT. Its translation: CASRPLGAGDRNEKLFF.

V and J are TRBV18 and TRBJ1-1; no reliable D call. The V end was cut by 0 bases, the J end by 3 bases, with 11 bases between. CDR3 length equals 15 residues. Germline lookup yields CDR1 KGHSH and CDR2 LQKENI. CDR3 DNA sequence: TGTGCCAGCTCACCACCTATGCGGCGGGACACTGAAGCTTTCTTT. Translated: CASSPPMRRDTEAFF. The full variable domain, its missing parts supplied by reference TRBV18 and TRBJ1-1, is NAGVMQNPRHLVRRRGQEARLRCSPMKGHSHVYWYRQLPEEGLKFMVYLQKENIIDESGMPKERFSAEFPKEGPSILRIQQVVRGDSAAYFCASSPPMRRDTEAFFGQGTRLTVV.

The chain joins TRBV5-1 to TRBJ1-1; D is unresolved. This CDR3 spans 15 amino acids. In germline, CDR1 is SGHRS, CDR2 YFSETQ. Trimming took off 3 bases at V and 4 bases at J, with 16 bases between the two ends. CDR3 loop: CASSSHGPPSTEAFF. The CDR3 DNA reads as TGCGCCAGCAGCTCTCACGGTCCCCCGTCCACTGAAGCTTTCTTT.

DNA of the CDR3: TGCGCCAGCAGCTCCGACAGGGTGGGCCAAGAGACCCAGTACTTC. This sequence encodes CASSSDRVGQETQYF. The rearrangement links TRBV5-1 to TRBJ2-5, with 7 bases identical to TRBD1. V gave up 3 bases and J gave up 1 base; unmatched junction bases: 6. Germline loops: CDR1 SGHRS, CDR2 YFSETQ. The CDR3 is made up of 15 amino acids.

The chain has TRBV6-4 and TRBJ2-1, with TRBD2 matching over 11 bases. The CDR3 loop spans 15 amino acids. V lost 10 bases, J lost 5 bases, and 10 bases stayed unmatched. Germline V gives CDR1 MRHNA, CDR2 SNTAGT. CDR3 sequence reads: CATAQLAGAHNEQFF. CDR3 bases: TGTGCCACTGCACAACTAGCGGGAGCCCACAATGAGCAGTTCTTC.

The J gene is TRBJ1-1, the V gene TRBV9, with no clear D. The CDR3 consists of 13 residues. The V gene's germline CDR1 is SGDLS and CDR2 YYNGEE. V lost 2 bases and J lost 3, with 8 bases in between. The CDR3 protein is CASSVSPHTEAFF. The CDR3 region has the DNA TGTGCCAGCAGCGTCTCACCACACACTGAAGCTTTCTTT.

This chain joins TRBV5-4 and TRBJ1-1; D is perhaps TRBD1 (6 bases). The germline V and J ends were trimmed by 7 bases and 0 bases, with 13 bases remaining between them. This CDR3 is 14 amino acids long. Germline V gene data show CDR1 as SGHNT and CDR2 as YYREEE (reference sequence). CDR3 nucleotides: TGTGCCAGCGTCCAACAGGGTATGAACACTGAAGCTTTCTTT. Amino acid sequence: CASVQQGMNTEAFF.

This chain links TRBV24-1 with TRBJ2-1, with 9 bases lining up with TRBD1. From germline, CDR1 is KGHDR and CDR2 SFDVKD. The CDR3 is 16 amino acids. The V segment lost 1 base and the J segment 8 bases; nucleotides outside the gene matches: 8. CDR3 bases: TGTGCCACCAGTGATTTTCGGACAGGGGACTATCATGAGCAGTTCTTC. Translation: CATSDFRTGDYHEQFF.

The rearrangement uses TRBV5-1 and TRBJ1-2; no clear D gene. V was pared by 1 base and J by 6 bases, with 10 bases between. Germline-derived CDR1 and CDR2 are SGHRS and YFSETQ. The CDR3 covers 13 residues. CDR3 DNA sequence: TGCGCCAGCAGCTTGTACACGGGGAATGGCTACACCTTC. As protein: CASSLYTGNGYTF.

This clone was detected a few times. The J gene is TRBJ1-4, the V gene TRBV7-9, with D uncertain. CDR1 and CDR2 (germline): SEHNR, FQNEAQ (reference sequence). The CDR3 is 13 amino acids. Between the trimmed V and J ends, which lost 8 bases and 2 bases, there was a span of 9 bases. The CDR3 here is CASEGATNEKLFF. The CDR3 coding sequence is TGTGCCAGCGAGGGAGCTACTAATGAAAAACTGTTTTTT.

The chain is built from TRBV4-1 and TRBJ1-1, with D unclear. The CDR3 totals 15 residues. The germline V gene has CDR1 MGHRA and CDR2 YSYEKL. Trimming took 6 bases from V and 3 from J, leaving 17 bases between them. The CDR3 nucleotides read TGCGCCAGCAGTTCCGGACTGAGGCGGGACACTGAAGCTTTCTTT. Translation: CASSSGLRRDTEAFF.

The CDR3 here is CASSLDPGASNQPQHF. DNA for the CDR3: TGCGCCAGCAGCTTGGATCCAGGAGCGAGCAATCAGCCCCAGCATTTT. The chain has TRBV5-1 and TRBJ1-5; D gene ambiguous. V shed 0 bases and J shed 1 base, with 11 bases lying between them. Per germline, CDR1 SGHRS and CDR2 YFSETQ. CDR3 size: 16 residues.

The genes are TRBV5-6 and TRBJ2-7; the D gene is possibly TRBD1 (6 bases). The CDR3 has 14 amino acids. Trimming pared 4 bases from V and 4 bases from J, leaving 15 bases between. Germline CDR1 and CDR2: SGHDT and YYEEEE. CDR3 region: CASSLQGNFYEQYF. As DNA, the CDR3 is TGTGCCAGCAGCCTCCAGGGGAATTTTTACGAGCAGTACTTC.

The rearrangement uses TRBV19 and TRBJ2-1, with D possibly matching TRBD1 (6 bases). Per the germline V gene, CDR1 is LNHDA and CDR2 is SQIVND (reference sequence). This CDR3 is 15 amino acids long. V was pared by 3 bases and J by 6 bases, with 15 bases between. The DNA of the CDR3 is TGTGCCAGTAGTATGGGGGCCGGACAAGTCAATGAGCAGTTCTTC. Translated: CASSMGAGQVNEQFF.